The 24 T cell receptor beta chains given below trace back to one sample, sequenced in a study of cytomegalovirus exposure and HLA in healthy donors. The PCR employed 60 Vbeta primers together with 13 Jbeta primers. The data were produced by immunoSEQ multiplex PCR, yet TCRdb's version contains in-frame clones alone and is incomplete. Recorded here are 30,000 to 40,000 clones; the top ten clones represent about 3.6%. Sequences were obtained from PBMCs. The receptors shown here come from a woman between 40 and 55 years old in good health and CMV-seropositive.

The chain carries TRBV5-1 and TRBJ2-1; 10 nucleotides align to TRBD2. CDR1 SGHRS and CDR2 YFSETQ come from the germline V gene. V was clipped by 0 bases and J by 6 bases; unmatched bases: 3. CDR3 length: 15 residues. The DNA of the CDR3 is TGCGCCAGCAGCTTGGGAGCGGGAGGGGGCAATGAGCAGTTCTTC. This translates into CASSLGAGGGNEQFF.

The V and J genes are TRBV25-1 and TRBJ2-7, with TRBD1 matching over 8 bases. CDR3 length: 15 amino acids. Germline CDR1 is MGHDK and CDR2 is SYGVNS. The V gene end was trimmed by 3 bases and the J gene end by 2 bases; junction bases not matched to a gene: 6. CDR3 amino acids: CASSDKDREPYEQYF. CDR3 bases: TGTGCCAGCAGTGATAAGGACAGGGAACCCTACGAGCAGTACTTC.

The chain has TRBV5-1 and TRBJ2-5; D not certain. Germline CDR1 and CDR2: SGHRS and YFSETQ. The CDR3 is made up of 14 amino acids. Trimming took 1 base from V and 1 from J, leaving 8 bases between them. The CDR3 DNA reads TGCGCCAGCAGCTTGTTGACGGGCCAAGAGACCCAGTACTTC. It encodes CASSLLTGQETQYF.

V is TRBV18 and J is TRBJ2-5, with D maybe TRBD2 (7 bases). The CDR3 sequence is 14 residues long. Germline CDR1 reads KGHSH; CDR2 reads LQKENI. V was pared by 0 bases and J by 6 bases, with 11 bases between. CDR3 in DNA: TGTGCCAGCTCACCACCGGGAGGGGGACAGACCCAGTACTTC. Translation gives CASSPPGGGQTQYF.

The gene calls are TRBV4-2 and TRBJ1-2; D is unresolved. Germline V gene data show CDR1 as LGHNA and CDR2 as YNFKEQ. V lost 3 bases, J lost 0 bases, and 11 bases lay in between. This CDR3 has 15 residues. In DNA, the CDR3 is TGTGCCAGCAGCCACCCCCAGGATGCTAACTATGGCTACACCTTC. Its translation is CASSHPQDANYGYTF.

The J gene is TRBJ1-2, the V gene TRBV6-1, with D possibly being TRBD1 (6 bases). This CDR3 spans 15 amino acids. V shed 7 bases and J shed 4 bases, with 19 bases lying between them. CDR1 MNHNS and CDR2 SASEGT come from the germline V gene. The CDR3 spells CASILSRGAGYGYTF. CDR3 in DNA: TGTGCCAGCATTCTAAGCCGGGGGGCAGGCTATGGCTACACCTTC.

The chain has TRBV30 and TRBJ2-3, with 7 bases fitting TRBD2. This CDR3 contains 14 residues. V lost 3 bases to trimming and J lost 2 bases; unmatched junction nucleotides: 5. Germline CDR1 reads GTSNPN; CDR2 reads SVGIG (reference sequence). The CDR3 loop is CAWSDLAATDTQYF. Here the CDR3 DNA reads TGTGCCTGGAGCGACCTAGCGGCCACAGATACGCAGTATTTT. Supplemented by reference TRBV30 and TRBJ2-3, the full variable domain reads SQTIHQWPATLVQPVGSPLSLECTVEGTSNPNLYWYRQAAGRGLQLLFYSVGIGQISSEVPQNLSASRPQDRQFILSSKKLLLSDSGFYLCAWSDLAATDTQYFGPGTRLTVL.

V and J are TRBV29-1 and TRBJ2-5; D call uncertain. CDR3 length equals 11 residues. Trimming cost V 4 bases and J 2 bases, with 5 bases left between them. The germline V gene has CDR1 SQVTM and CDR2 ANQGSEA. CDR3: CSVGGQETQYF. CDR3 coding DNA: TGCAGCGTTGGAGGACAAGAGACCCAGTACTTC.

V is TRBV2 and J is TRBJ1-1; 8 bases are a match to TRBD1. This CDR3 has 14 residues. V lost 10 bases, J lost 1 base, and 8 bases stayed unmatched. Germline V gene data show CDR1 as SNHLY and CDR2 as FYNNEI. DNA of the CDR3: TGTGCCACCACAGGGGGTCTTTCGAACACTGAAGCTTTCTTT. Translation gives CATTGGLSNTEAFF.

The chain recombines TRBV9 with TRBJ1-1; 7 nucleotides match TRBD1. V lost 3 bases and J lost 0; bases outside the gene matches: 5. The CDR3 length is 15 residues. Germline CDR1 is SGDLS and CDR2 is YYNGEE. The CDR3 region has the DNA TGTGCCAGCAGCGCTGGACAGGCCATGAACACTGAAGCTTTCTTT. Its protein product is CASSAGQAMNTEAFF. Full variable domain (outside the CDR3, taken from reference TRBV9 and TRBJ1-1): DSGVTQTPKHLITATGQRVTLRCSPRSGDLSVYWYQQSLDQGLQFLIQYYNGEERAKGNILERFSAQQFPDLHSELNLSSLELGDSALYFCASSAGQAMNTEAFFGQGTRLTVV.

The chain uses TRBV7-6 and TRBJ2-7; 8 bases fit TRBD1. V shed 5 bases, J shed 2 bases, and the junction held 8 bases outside the gene matches. Germline loops: CDR1 SGHVS, CDR2 FNYEAQ. The CDR3 runs to 15 residues. CDR3 loop: CASSKSGTGAYEQYF. The CDR3 nucleotides are TGTGCCAGCAGCAAGTCCGGGACAGGAGCCTACGAGCAGTACTTC.

The gene calls are TRBV4-3 and TRBJ1-6; no clear D gene. The CDR3 is made up of 15 amino acids. V lost 5 bases and J 9 bases, leaving 17 bases between the germline ends. CDR1 is LGHNA, CDR2 YSLEER, per germline. The CDR3 DNA follows: TGCGCCAGCAGCACTACCCCGGATTCGGGTTCACCCCTCCACTTT. This translates into CASSTTPDSGSPLHF.

The chain couples TRBV5-4 to TRBJ2-1, with TRBD2 matching 9 bases. The CDR3 sequence is 16 residues long. Germline V gene data show CDR1 as SGHNT and CDR2 as YYREEE (reference sequence). V lost 6 bases to trimming and J lost 0 bases; unmatched junction nucleotides: 7. The CDR3 loop is CASMSAGGFSYNEQFF. Here the CDR3 DNA reads TGTGCCAGCATGTCGGCGGGAGGGTTCTCCTACAATGAGCAGTTCTTC. Full variable domain (outside the CDR3, taken from reference TRBV5-4 and TRBJ2-1): ETGVTQSPTHLIKTRGQQVTLRCSSQSGHNTVSWYQQALGQGPQFIFQYYREEENGRGNFPPRFSGLQFPNYSSELNVNALELDDSALYLCASMSAGGFSYNEQFFGPGTRLTVL.

The chain is built from TRBV27 and TRBJ2-1, with TRBD2 identical over 7 bases. The CDR3 has 14 residues. Per the germline V gene, CDR1 is MNHEY and CDR2 is SMNVEV (reference sequence). Losses at the gene ends were 5 bases for V and 8 bases for J; bases not matched to a gene: 9. CDR3 sequence: CASSEPGLPHEQFF. CDR3 DNA: TGTGCCAGCAGTGAACCGGGACTACCTCATGAGCAGTTCTTC.

This sequence joins TRBV25-1 and TRBJ2-1; 9 nucleotides align to TRBD2. Per germline, CDR1 MGHDK and CDR2 SYGVNS. The CDR3 contains 16 residues. V lost 2 bases and J lost 5; bases outside the gene matches: 7. The CDR3 bases are TGTGCCAGCAGTGAACCTCGAGCGGGGGGCGACAATGAGCAGTTCTTC. Protein sequence: CASSEPRAGGDNEQFF.

The chain has TRBV30 and TRBJ2-7, with 11 bases matching TRBD1. The CDR3 contains 16 residues. CDR1 is GTSNPN, CDR2 SVGIG, per germline (reference sequence). J gave up 2 bases and V 2 bases, and 8 bases lay outside the gene matches. The CDR3 spells CAWSTLPGQGAYEQYF. The CDR3 coding sequence is TGTGCCTGGAGTACCCTTCCGGGACAGGGGGCCTACGAGCAGTACTTC.

This chain links TRBV9 with TRBJ1-1; D is possibly TRBD1 (6 bases). CDR1 is SGDLS, CDR2 YYNGEE, per germline. Trimming removed 0 bases at V and 5 bases at J, with 17 bases between. The CDR3 contains 16 residues. The CDR3 region is CASSVGRGYLFTEAFF. The CDR3 DNA is TGTGCCAGCAGCGTAGGTAGGGGGTACCTCTTTACTGAAGCTTTCTTT.

The V call is TRBV6-5, the J call TRBJ2-3, with 9 bases aligning to TRBD1. The trim removed 4 bases at V and 1 base at J, leaving 6 bases unmatched. There are 16 residues in the CDR3. CDR1 and CDR2 from the germline V gene are MNHEY and SVGAGI. The CDR3 loop is CASSFRDRVGTDTQYF. For the CDR3, the DNA is TGTGCCAGCAGTTTTCGGGACAGGGTGGGCACAGATACGCAGTATTTT.

The chain employs TRBV7-9 and TRBJ1-2; D is ambiguous. Germline V gene sequence: CDR1 SEHNR, CDR2 FQNEAQ (reference sequence). The germline V and J ends were trimmed by 2 bases and 4 bases, with 8 bases remaining between them. This CDR3 comprises 13 residues. CDR3 nucleotide sequence: TGTGCCAGCAGCTTACCACAGTCCTATGGCTACACCTTC. Translating gives CASSLPQSYGYTF.

The V call is TRBV4-2, the J call TRBJ2-1; 9 bases line up with TRBD2. The germline V gene encodes CDR1 LGHNA and CDR2 YNFKEQ. V gave up 3 bases and J gave up 9 bases; unmatched junction bases: 15. CDR3 length: 17 amino acids. CDR3 sequence (DNA): TGTGCCAGCAGCCAGCTTACTCGGGGCGGGAGGGGAGCTGAGCAGTTCTTC. Its protein product is CASSQLTRGGRGAEQFF.

CDR3 sequence reads: CASRLWGRGVNNEQFF. The CDR3 nucleotides are TGTGCCAGCAGGCTGTGGGGGAGGGGAGTCAACAATGAGCAGTTCTTC. The V call is TRBV7-9, the J call TRBJ2-1; 7 positions agree with TRBD2. This CDR3 region has 16 residues. The V gene's germline CDR1 is SEHNR and CDR2 FQNEAQ (reference sequence). V lost 6 bases, J lost 5 bases, and 13 bases stayed unmatched.

The V gene is TRBV10-3, the J gene TRBJ1-1; 9 nucleotides match TRBD1. Trimming cost V 11 bases and J 5 bases; bases outside gene matches: 21. This CDR3 contains 17 residues. CDR1 is ENHRY and CDR2 is SYGVKD in the germline V gene. The CDR3 protein is CASDDERDRDRGTEAFF. In nucleotides, the CDR3 is TGTGCCTCAGACGACGAACGGGACAGGGATAGAGGGACTGAAGCTTTCTTT.

The V and J genes are TRBV18 and TRBJ2-7; 7 bases fit TRBD1. Per the germline V gene, CDR1 is KGHSH and CDR2 is LQKENI. V was pared by 3 bases and J by 0 bases, with 5 bases of the junction left unmatched. This CDR3 is 15 amino acids long. CDR3 nucleotide sequence: TGTGCCAGCTCACCTCGACAGGGCATCTCCTACGAGCAGTACTTC. It specifies CASSPRQGISYEQYF.

J is TRBJ1-1 and V is TRBV29-1; weak D call: TRBD1 (6 bases). V was trimmed by 8 bases and J by 2 bases, leaving 15 bases between them. The V gene's germline CDR1 is SQVTM and CDR2 ANQGSEA. This CDR3 has 13 amino acids. CDR3 bases: TGCAGCTCTGAATACAGGGAAAACACTGAAGCTTTCTTT. Its translation is CSSEYRENTEAFF.